The 2 T cell receptor beta chains in this list originate from one sample, sequenced in a study of post-analysis software for immune sequencing data. Study-level points and caveats: Several TRBV segments were more frequent in patients than controls; TRBV5-6, TRBV5-1 and TRBV20-1 belonged to this group.

The antigens of these receptors remain unknown. Prepared libraries of TCR beta cDNA carried unique molecular identifiers. TCRdb passed the PCR reads through MiXCR, listing each CDR3 protein once. The sample has about 430,000 distinct CDR3 sequences; approximately 39% are singletons. Sequenced material: blood. These receptors came from a girl aged 2 to 9 with multiple sclerosis.

This clonotype has more than one count but fewer than ten. J is TRBJ2-5 and V is TRBV12-3 or TRBV12-4; 7 bases are shared with TRBD2. Unmatched junction bases numbered 4, after V lost 4 bases and J lost 5 bases. The CDR3 is 13 amino acids. The CDR3 spells CASSSAGWETQYF. The CDR3 DNA reads TGTGCCAGCAGTTCAGCGGGGTGGGAGACCCAGTACTTC.

This clonotype was picked up a small number of times. The V gene is TRBV10-3, the J gene TRBJ2-1; a possible D gene is TRBD1 (6 bases). V was shortened by 6 bases and J by 5 bases, with 20 bases between the two germline ends. Per germline, CDR1 ENHRY and CDR2 SYGVKD. The CDR3 extends over 16 amino acids. The CDR3 protein is CAISPTAGATDNEQFF. The CDR3, as DNA: TGTGCCATCAGCCCCACGGCAGGGGCGACCGACAATGAGCAGTTCTTC.